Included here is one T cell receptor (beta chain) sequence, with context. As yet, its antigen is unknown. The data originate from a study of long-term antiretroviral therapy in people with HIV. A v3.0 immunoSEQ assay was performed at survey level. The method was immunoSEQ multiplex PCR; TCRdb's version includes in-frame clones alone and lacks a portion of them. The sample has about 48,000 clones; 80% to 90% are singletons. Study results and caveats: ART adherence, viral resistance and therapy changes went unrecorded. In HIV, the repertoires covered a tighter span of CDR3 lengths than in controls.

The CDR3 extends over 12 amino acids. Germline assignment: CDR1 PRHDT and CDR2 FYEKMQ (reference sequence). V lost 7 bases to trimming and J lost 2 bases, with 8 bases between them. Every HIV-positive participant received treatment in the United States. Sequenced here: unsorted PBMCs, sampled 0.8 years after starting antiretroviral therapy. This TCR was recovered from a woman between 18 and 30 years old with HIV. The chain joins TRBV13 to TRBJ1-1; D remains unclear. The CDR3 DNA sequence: TGTGCCAGCAATGCAGGCAACACTGAAGCTTTCTTT. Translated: CASNAGNTEAFF.